This T cell receptor beta chain was obtained from a study of blood T cell repertoires in COVID-19. Study-level information: COVID-19 samples collected from the United States, Italy and Spain covered acute and convalescent phases. T cells, B-cell-depleted T cells, or PBMCs supplied cDNA or gDNA.

How the authors handled the data: Counts of nucleated cells, estimated from reference gene primer amplification, were obtained. TCRdb keeps only in-frame clones here, not all; method: immunoSEQ multiplex PCR. That table is the source of V, J and clone size, and D and trimming were worked out from the DNA. The sample contains roughly 140,000 clones, about four fifths of which appear only once. This CDR3 has 16 amino acids. Germline V CDR1 and CDR2: SGHDT, YYEEEE. V gave up 3 bases and J gave up 3 bases, with 16 bases separating them. The specimen was peripheral blood. This TCR was sampled from a human donor with acute or convalescent COVID-19. The donor label of this sample is uncertain. This chain links TRBV5-6 with TRBJ2-4; D might be TRBD1 (5 bases). CDR3 amino acids: CASSWGHSMGKNIQYF. CDR3 bases: TGTGCCAGCAGCTGGGGCCACTCAATGGGCAAAAACATTCAGTACTTC.